This entry describes one T cell receptor (beta chain). The antigen remains unidentified. This specimen comes from a study of pediatric ulcerative colitis. Points from the study as a whole: Blood samples from a couple of patients yielded substantially fewer templates and were excluded from blood-rectal overlap analysis. A couple of rectal CDR3 clonotypes occurred in all ulcerative colitis patients.

Colonoscopy and blood draw happened at the same time. This CDR3 has 14 amino acids. After removal of 5 bases from V and 11 bases from J, the junction contained 9 bases not matched to a gene. Germline V CDR1 and CDR2: LNHDA, SQIVND (reference sequence). The protocol was immunoSEQ multiplex PCR, while the TCRdb copy is restricted to in-frame clones and leaves out a portion. The sample includes 30,000 or so clones, roughly four fifths of them seen just once. The chain links TRBV19 to TRBJ1-6; 7 bases align to TRBD1. This clonotype was sampled from a boy younger than 18 with severe ulcerative colitis. Sequencing input: blood. The CDR3 here is CASSPKGADAPLHF. The CDR3 DNA reads as TGTGCCAGTAGTCCTAAGGGGGCGGATGCACCCCTCCACTTT.